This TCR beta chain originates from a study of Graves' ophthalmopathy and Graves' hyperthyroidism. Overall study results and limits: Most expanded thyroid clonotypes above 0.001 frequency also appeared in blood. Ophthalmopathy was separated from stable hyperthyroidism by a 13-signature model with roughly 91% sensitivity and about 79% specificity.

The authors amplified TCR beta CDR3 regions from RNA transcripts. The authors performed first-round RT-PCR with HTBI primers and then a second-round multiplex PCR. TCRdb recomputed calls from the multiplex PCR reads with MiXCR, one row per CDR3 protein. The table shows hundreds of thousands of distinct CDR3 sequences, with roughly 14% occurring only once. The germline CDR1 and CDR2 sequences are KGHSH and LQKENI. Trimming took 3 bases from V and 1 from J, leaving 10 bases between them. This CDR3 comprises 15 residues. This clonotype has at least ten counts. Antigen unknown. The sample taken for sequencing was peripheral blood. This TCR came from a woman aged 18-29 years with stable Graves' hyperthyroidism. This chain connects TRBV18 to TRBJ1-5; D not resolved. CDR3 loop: CASSPGTLSNQPQHF. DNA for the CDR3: TGTGCCAGCTCACCGGGAACCTTGAGCAATCAGCCCCAGCATTTT. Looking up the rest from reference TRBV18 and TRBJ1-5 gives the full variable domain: NAGVMQNPRHLVRRRGQEARLRCSPMKGHSHVYWYRQLPEEGLKFMVYLQKENIIDESGMPKERFSAEFPKEGPSILRIQQVVRGDSAAYFCASSPGTLSNQPQHFGDGTRLSIL.